This TCR beta chain was observed in a study of shared clonotypes between healthy human individuals. Study background: CD4 naive and memory got three plates each, CD8 naive two, CD8 memory one.

At the deep level, the assay was run. Sequencing used immunoSEQ multiplex PCR; TCRdb keeps in-frame clones, though not all of them. Seen here are roughly 570,000 clones, 98% observed once, and the top ten hold approximately 0.3%. The naive CD8 population came from CD45RO-negative cells selected for CCR7, without terminally differentiated effector memory CD45RA+ cells. This CDR3 comprises 11 residues. The germline V and J ends were trimmed by 5 bases and 5 bases, with 7 bases remaining between them. In germline, CDR1 is SQVTM, CDR2 ANQGSEA. This chain links TRBV29-1 with TRBJ2-1, with D possibly called TRBD1 or TRBD2 (5 bases each). Material for sequencing was naive CD8+ T cells sorted from blood. This receptor was taken from a man aged 25 to 40 in good health. The CDR3 DNA follows: TGCAGCGTTCGAGGGGACAATGAGCAGTTCTTC. This gives the protein CSVRGDNEQFF.